A selection of T cell receptor beta chains follows, all from one sample in a study of blood T cell repertoires in COVID-19. Some clones are missing from TCRdb's copy, which holds only in-frame ones; the method was immunoSEQ multiplex PCR. The sample consists of some 31,000 clones, about 90% of them appearing once. Specimen: peripheral blood. The source is a man in his 70s with active or convalescent COVID-19. Each CDR3 is given with its conserved first and last residue. Each record gives: clone size, D gene, V gene, J gene, CDR3 DNA, CDR3 protein. A D gene is named only where the DNA matches it firmly. Size is stated for part of the rows, as once, few or many counts, or as a class when the clone is expanded.

few	-	TRBV10-1	TRBJ1-5	TGCGCCAGCAGTGGCATAGGGGGATATAGCAATCAGCCCCAGCATTTT	CASSGIGGYSNQPQHF
-	-	TRBV12-3/TRBV12-4	TRBJ1-1	TGTGCCAGCAGTCTCCGGGAGGGGACTGAAGCTTTCTTT	CASSLREGTEAFF
-	-	TRBV12-3/TRBV12-4	TRBJ2-7	TGTGCCAGCAGTTTTGCGGGGACTTACGAGCAGTACTTC	CASSFAGTYEQYF
-	-	TRBV10-3	TRBJ1-2	TGTGCCATCAGTGAGCAGGCCTCTAACTATGGCTACACCTTC	CAISEQASNYGYTF
once	TRBD1	TRBV12-5	TRBJ2-1	TGTGCTAGTGGTTCTGGACAGGGGGAAATCGATGAGCAGTTCTTC	CASGSGQGEIDEQFF
-	TRBD1	TRBV7-3	TRBJ1-2	TGTGCCAGCAGCCTCCGACAGGGGCATGGCTACACCTTC	CASSLRQGHGYTF
-	-	TRBV7-9	TRBJ2-7	TGTGCCAGCAGCCTCGAAGCGGGCAGTTGGCGGTACTTC	CASSLEAGSWRYF
-	TRBD1	TRBV5-1	TRBJ2-1	TGCGCCAGCAGCCCAGGACAGGAGGCCAATGAGCAGTTCTTC	CASSPGQEANEQFF
-	-	TRBV19	TRBJ1-2	TGTGCCAGTAGTTCCCCGGGACTAGTTTTTGGCTACACCTTC	CASSSPGLVFGYTF
-	TRBD1	TRBV19	TRBJ2-3	TGTGCCAGTAGTTATCGGACAGGGGCTCCAGATACGCAGTATTTT	CASSYRTGAPDTQYF
medium-sized	TRBD2	TRBV5-1	TRBJ2-2	TGCGCCAGCAGCTTCTTCAGATTAGCGGGAGGGCCAACCGGGGAGCTGTTTTTT	CASSFFRLAGGPTGELFF
-	-	TRBV7-2	TRBJ2-1	TGTGCCAGCAGCTACACCGGGACACCCTACAATGAGCAGTTCTTC	CASSYTGTPYNEQFF